One sample yielded the 8 T cell receptor beta chains listed below, sequenced in a study of blood T cell repertoires in COVID-19. Clones were sequenced by immunoSEQ multiplex PCR, and TCRdb holds only the in-frame ones, with some missing. The sample contains approximately 290,000 clones, 80% to 95% of which appear only once. The sample taken for sequencing was peripheral blood. These receptors originate from a woman under 40 with COVID-19, enrolled during active disease.

CDR3 sequence: CASRSIPVRTNEVNEQFF. DNA of the CDR3: TGTGCAAGTCGCTCAATCCCGGTAAGGACTAATGAGGTCAATGAGCAGTTCTTC. The chain links TRBV12-2 to TRBJ2-1; the table assigns TRBD2, which was not confirmed against the DNA. TRBV12-2 is an annotated pseudogene. CDR3 length: 18 residues.

The V and J genes are TRBV7-9 and TRBJ2-3, with D possibly TRBD2 on 5 matching bases. The CDR3 has 12 residues. Trimming left V 6 bases short and J 6 bases short, with 10 bases between. From germline, CDR1 is SEHNR and CDR2 FQNEAQ (reference sequence). The CDR3 loop reads CASSTSLDTQYF. In DNA form, the CDR3 reads TGTGCCAGCAGTACTAGTCTGGATACGCAGTATTTT.

The gene calls are TRBV24-1 and TRBJ2-1; 11 nucleotides match TRBD2. The CDR3 totals 15 residues. The ends lost 4 bases at V and 5 bases at J; junction bases unmatched: 3. Per germline, CDR1 KGHDR and CDR2 SFDVKD. The CDR3 sequence: CATSDVAGGNNEQFF. In nucleotides, the CDR3 is TGTGCCACCAGTGACGTAGCGGGAGGGAACAATGAGCAGTTCTTC.

V gene TRBV6-2 or TRBV6-3 combines with J gene TRBJ1-6; perhaps TRBD1 as D (5 bases). CDR1 is MNHEY and CDR2 is SVGEGT in the germline V gene. This CDR3 has 14 residues. V gave up 6 bases and J gave up 7 bases, with 13 bases separating them. CDR3 sequence reads: CASSPEWGNSPLHF. Here the CDR3 DNA reads TGTGCCAGCAGCCCGGAATGGGGCAATTCACCCCTCCACTTT.

The chain uses TRBV7-2 and TRBJ2-5; D gene ambiguous. V was cut by 5 bases and J by 5 bases, with 12 bases left in between. The CDR3 runs to 13 residues. CDR1 and CDR2 (germline): SGHTA, FQGNSA. The CDR3 coding sequence is TGTGCCAGCAGCGGCCTAGAGCGCGAGACCCAGTACTTC. It is translated as CASSGLERETQYF. The whole variable domain, filled in from reference TRBV7-2 and TRBJ2-5, reads GAGVSQSPSNKVTEKGKDVELRCDPISGHTALYWYRQSLGQGLEFLIYFQGNSAPDKSGLPSDRFSAERTGGSVSTLTIQRTQQEDSAVYLCASSGLERETQYFGPGTRLLVL.

This clone was counted only a few times. The gene calls are TRBV28 and TRBJ1-5; TRBD1 aligns across 7 bases. The ends lost 5 bases at V and 6 bases at J; junction bases unmatched: 10. The CDR3 totals 15 residues. In germline, CDR1 is MDHEN, CDR2 SYDVKM. Here the CDR3 DNA reads TGTGCCAGCAGTCGATGGACAGGTGGGATTCAGCCCCAGCATTTT. Translated: CASSRWTGGIQPQHF.

V usage is TRBV12-3 or TRBV12-4 and J usage is TRBJ2-7; D may be TRBD2 (6 bases). The V gene lost 3 bases and the J gene lost 5 bases, with 11 bases spanning the gap. The CDR3 runs to 13 residues. Here the CDR3 DNA reads TGTGCCAGCAGTTTTGGGACTCACGACGAGCAGTACTTC. Protein: CASSFGTHDEQYF.

The chain uses TRBV27 and TRBJ2-1, with 11 bases identical to TRBD2. Unmatched junction bases numbered 9, after V lost 6 bases and J lost 5 bases. This CDR3 has 16 residues. Per the germline V gene, CDR1 is MNHEY and CDR2 is SMNVEV (reference sequence). The CDR3 sequence is CASRPGLAGVNNEQFF. The DNA for the CDR3 is TGTGCCAGCAGGCCCGGACTAGCGGGCGTTAACAATGAGCAGTTCTTC.